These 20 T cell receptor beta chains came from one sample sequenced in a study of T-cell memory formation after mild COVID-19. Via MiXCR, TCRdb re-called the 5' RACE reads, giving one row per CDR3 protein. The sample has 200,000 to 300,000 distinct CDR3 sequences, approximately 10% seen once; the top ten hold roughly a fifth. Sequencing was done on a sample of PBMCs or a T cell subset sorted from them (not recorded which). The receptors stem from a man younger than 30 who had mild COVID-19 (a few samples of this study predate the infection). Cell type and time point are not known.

This CDR3 reads CASSYVSSGSPLHF. In DNA, the CDR3 is TGTGCCAGCTCATATGTATCTAGTGGTTCACCCCTCCACTTT. The chain joins TRBV18 to TRBJ1-6, with D hard to call. This CDR3 region has 14 residues. V lost 5 bases, J lost 9 bases, and 14 bases lay in between. Germline V CDR1 and CDR2: KGHSH, LQKENI.

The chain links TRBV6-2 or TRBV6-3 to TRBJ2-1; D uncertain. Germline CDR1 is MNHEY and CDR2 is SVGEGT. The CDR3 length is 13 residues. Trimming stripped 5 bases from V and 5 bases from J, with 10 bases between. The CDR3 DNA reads TGTGCCAGCAGTGTCAACCGACACAATGAGCAGTTCTTC. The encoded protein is CASSVNRHNEQFF.

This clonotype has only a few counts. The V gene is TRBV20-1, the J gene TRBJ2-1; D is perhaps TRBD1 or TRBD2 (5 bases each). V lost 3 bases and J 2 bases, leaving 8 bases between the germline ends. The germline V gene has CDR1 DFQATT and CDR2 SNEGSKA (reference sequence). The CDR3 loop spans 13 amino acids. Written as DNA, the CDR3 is TGCAGTGCTAGGGAGGACACCTACAATGAGCAGTTCTTC. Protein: CSAREDTYNEQFF.

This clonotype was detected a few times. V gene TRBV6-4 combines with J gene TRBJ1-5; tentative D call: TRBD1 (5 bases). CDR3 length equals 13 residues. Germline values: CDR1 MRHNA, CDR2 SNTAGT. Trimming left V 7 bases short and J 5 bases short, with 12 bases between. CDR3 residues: CASNWTPYQPQHF. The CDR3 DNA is TGTGCCAGCAATTGGACACCCTATCAGCCCCAGCATTTT.

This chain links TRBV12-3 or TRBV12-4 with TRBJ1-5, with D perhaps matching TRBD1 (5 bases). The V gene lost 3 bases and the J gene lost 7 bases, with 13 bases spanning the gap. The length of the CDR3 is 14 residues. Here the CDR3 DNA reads TGTGCCAGCAGTTTCTTTTCGGGGGGACAGCCCCAGCATTTT. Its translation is CASSFFSGGQPQHF.

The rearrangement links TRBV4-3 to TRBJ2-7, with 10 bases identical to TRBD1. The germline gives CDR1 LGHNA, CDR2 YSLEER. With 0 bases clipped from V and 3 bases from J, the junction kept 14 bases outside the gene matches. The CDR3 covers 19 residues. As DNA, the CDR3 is TGCGCCAGCAGCCAAGATACGACAGGGGGCTTGGTTGTAGGCTACGAGCAGTACTTC. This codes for CASSQDTTGGLVVGYEQYF.

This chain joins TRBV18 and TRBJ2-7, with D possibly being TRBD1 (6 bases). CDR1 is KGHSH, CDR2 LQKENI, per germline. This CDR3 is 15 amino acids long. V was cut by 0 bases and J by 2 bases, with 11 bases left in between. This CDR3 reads CASSPPRTETYEQYF. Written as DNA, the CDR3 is TGTGCCAGCTCACCACCCAGGACAGAGACCTACGAGCAGTACTTC.

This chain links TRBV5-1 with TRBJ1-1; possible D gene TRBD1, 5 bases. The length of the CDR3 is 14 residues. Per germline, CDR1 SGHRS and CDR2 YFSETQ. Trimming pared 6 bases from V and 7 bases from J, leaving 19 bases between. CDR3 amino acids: CASNFEGRSGEAFF. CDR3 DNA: TGCGCCAGCAACTTCGAGGGGAGAAGCGGTGAAGCTTTCTTT. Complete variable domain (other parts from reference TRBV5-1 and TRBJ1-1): KAGVTQTPRYLIKTRGQQVTLSCSPISGHRSVSWYQQTPGQGLQFLFEYFSETQRNKGNFPGRFSGRQFSNSRSEMNVSTLELGDSALYLCASNFEGRSGEAFFGQGTRLTVV.

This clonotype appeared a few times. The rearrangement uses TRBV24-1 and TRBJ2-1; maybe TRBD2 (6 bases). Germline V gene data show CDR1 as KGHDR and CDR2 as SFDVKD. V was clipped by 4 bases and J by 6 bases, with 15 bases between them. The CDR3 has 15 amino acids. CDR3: CATSDAGRISNEQFF. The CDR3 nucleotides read TGTGCCACCAGTGACGCAGGGAGGATTAGCAATGAGCAGTTCTTC.

The CDR3 DNA sequence: TGCAGCGTTGAAGATCGGACAGGGTTCACCTACGAGCAGTACTTC. Translating gives CSVEDRTGFTYEQYF. This chain joins TRBV29-1 and TRBJ2-7, with 8 bases lining up with TRBD1. V lost 0 bases and J lost 2; bases outside the gene matches: 6. Germline loops: CDR1 SQVTM, CDR2 ANQGSEA. The CDR3 runs to 15 residues.

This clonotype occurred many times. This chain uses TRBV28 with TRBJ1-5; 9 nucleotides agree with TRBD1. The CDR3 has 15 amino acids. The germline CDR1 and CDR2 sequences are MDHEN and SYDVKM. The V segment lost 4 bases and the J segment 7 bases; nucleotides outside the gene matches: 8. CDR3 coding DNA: TGTGCCAGCAGTTCCTTGACAGGGGGAAAGCAGCCCCAGCATTTT. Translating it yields CASSSLTGGKQPQHF.

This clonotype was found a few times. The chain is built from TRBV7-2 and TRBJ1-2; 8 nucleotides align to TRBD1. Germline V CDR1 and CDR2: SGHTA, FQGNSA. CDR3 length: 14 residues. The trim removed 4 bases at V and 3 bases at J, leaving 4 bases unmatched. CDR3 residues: CASSSRGRYYGYTF. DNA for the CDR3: TGTGCCAGCAGCTCCAGGGGGCGTTACTATGGCTACACCTTC.

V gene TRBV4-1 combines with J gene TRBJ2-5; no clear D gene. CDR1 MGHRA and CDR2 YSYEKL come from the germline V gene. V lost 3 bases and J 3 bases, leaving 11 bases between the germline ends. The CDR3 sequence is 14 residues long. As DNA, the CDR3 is TGCGCCAGCAGCCACGGACGGTCTAAAGAGACCCAGTACTTC. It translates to CASSHGRSKETQYF.

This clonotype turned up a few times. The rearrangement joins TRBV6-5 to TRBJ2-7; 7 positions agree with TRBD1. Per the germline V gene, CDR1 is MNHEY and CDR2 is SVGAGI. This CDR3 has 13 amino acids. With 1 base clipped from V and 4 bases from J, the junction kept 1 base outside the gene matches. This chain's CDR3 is CASSYYRGYEQYF. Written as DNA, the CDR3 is TGTGCCAGCAGTTACTACAGGGGTTACGAGCAGTACTTC.

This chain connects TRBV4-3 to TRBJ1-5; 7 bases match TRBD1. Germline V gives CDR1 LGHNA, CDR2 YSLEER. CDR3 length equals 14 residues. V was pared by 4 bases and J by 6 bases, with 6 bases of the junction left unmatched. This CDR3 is CASSLDRVTQPQHF. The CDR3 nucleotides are TGCGCCAGCAGCCTTGACAGGGTTACTCAGCCCCAGCATTTT.

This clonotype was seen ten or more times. The CDR3 DNA reads TGTGCCATTCAGACGGGGTCCTACGAGCAGTACTTC. The encoded protein is CAIQTGSYEQYF. The J gene is TRBJ2-7, the V gene TRBV10-3; tentatively, D is TRBD2 (5 bases). Trimming left V 9 bases short and J 1 base short, with 10 bases between. The CDR3 has 12 amino acids. The germline gives CDR1 ENHRY, CDR2 SYGVKD.

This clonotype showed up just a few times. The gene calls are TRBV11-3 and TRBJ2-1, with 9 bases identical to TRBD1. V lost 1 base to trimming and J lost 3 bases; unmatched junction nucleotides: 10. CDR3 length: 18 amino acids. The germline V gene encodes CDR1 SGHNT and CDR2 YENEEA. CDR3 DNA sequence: TGTGCCAGCAGCTTAGGAACCGTGGACAGGGGAGGCTACAATGAGCAGTTCTTC. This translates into CASSLGTVDRGGYNEQFF.

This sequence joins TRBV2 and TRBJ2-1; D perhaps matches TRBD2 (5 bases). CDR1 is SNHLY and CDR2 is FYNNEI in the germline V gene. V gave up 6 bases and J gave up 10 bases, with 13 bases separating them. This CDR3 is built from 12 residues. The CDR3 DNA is TGTGCCAGCAGCCTGGCCCGGGAAGAGCAGTTCTTC. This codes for CASSLAREEQFF.

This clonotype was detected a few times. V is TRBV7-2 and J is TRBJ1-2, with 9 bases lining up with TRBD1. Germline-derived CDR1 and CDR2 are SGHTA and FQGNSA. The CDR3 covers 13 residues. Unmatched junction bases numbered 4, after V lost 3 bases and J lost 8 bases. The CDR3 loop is CASSFGQGTGYTF. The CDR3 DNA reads TGTGCCAGCAGCTTCGGACAGGGGACGGGCTACACCTTC.

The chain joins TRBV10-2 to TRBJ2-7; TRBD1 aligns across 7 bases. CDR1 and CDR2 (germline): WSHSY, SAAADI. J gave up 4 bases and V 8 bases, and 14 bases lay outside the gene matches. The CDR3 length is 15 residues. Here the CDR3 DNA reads TGCGCCAGCGGTGGGGTCCGACAGGGACAATACGAGCAGTACTTC. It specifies CASGGVRQGQYEQYF.